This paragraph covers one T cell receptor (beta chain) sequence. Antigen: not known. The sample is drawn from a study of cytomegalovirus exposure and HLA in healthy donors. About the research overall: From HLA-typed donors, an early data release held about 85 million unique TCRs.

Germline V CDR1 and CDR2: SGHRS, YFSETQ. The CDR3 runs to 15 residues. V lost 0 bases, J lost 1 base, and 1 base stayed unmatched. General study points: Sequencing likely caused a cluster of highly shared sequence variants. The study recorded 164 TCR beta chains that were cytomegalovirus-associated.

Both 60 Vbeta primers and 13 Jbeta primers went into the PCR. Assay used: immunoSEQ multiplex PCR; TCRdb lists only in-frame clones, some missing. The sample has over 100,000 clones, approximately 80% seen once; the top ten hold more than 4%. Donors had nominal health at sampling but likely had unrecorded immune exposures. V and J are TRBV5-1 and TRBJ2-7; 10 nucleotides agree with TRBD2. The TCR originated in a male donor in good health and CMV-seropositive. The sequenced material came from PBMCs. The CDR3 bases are TGCGCCAGCAGCTTGGTACTAGCGGGATCCTACGAGCAGTACTTC. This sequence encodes CASSLVLAGSYEQYF.